This entry concerns a single T cell receptor beta chain. Profiled with immunoSEQ multiplex PCR; TCRdb holds only in-frame clones, not every one. The sample holds about 74,000 clones, about 90% seen once. V lost 5 bases, J lost 4 bases, and 7 bases stayed unmatched. CDR3 size: 14 residues. CDR1 and CDR2 (germline): LGHDT, YNNKEL (reference sequence). The source of the sample is a study of blood T cell repertoires in COVID-19. The source is a woman between 50 and 59 years old in a cohort sampled during active COVID-19. The gene calls are TRBV3-1 (or the pseudogene TRBV3-2) and TRBJ1-1; 7 bases align to TRBD1. Sequencing was done on a sample of peripheral blood. CDR3 in amino acids: CASSWRQGSTEAFF. The CDR3, as DNA: TGTGCCAGCAGCTGGCGACAGGGAAGCACTGAAGCTTTCTTT.